This TCR beta chain was sequenced for a study of CD8 T cells in ankylosing spondylitis. In this sample, this clonotype turned up a few times. Antigen specificity is unknown. Study outcomes and limitations: Significant enrichment of disease-linked clones was reported in matched ankylosing spondylitis synovial fluid. CD8+ cells made up the disease-linked clones, which were relatively rare in peripheral blood. Made up of roughly 8 highly homologous variants, a TCR beta motif appeared characteristic of ankylosing spondylitis blood.

From the 5' RACE reads, TCRdb called clonotypes with MiXCR, one entry per CDR3 protein. Of 470,000 or so distinct CDR3 sequences in the sample, 25% to 30% were seen once. The CDR3 covers 15 residues. Trimming cost V 5 bases and J 7 bases, with 20 bases left between them. The receptor comes from a male donor with ankylosing spondylitis. The chain carries TRBV12-3 or TRBV12-4 and TRBJ1-1; TRBD1 is a possible D gene (6 bases). Material for sequencing was blood, either unsorted or a sorted T cell fraction (not recorded which). The CDR3 DNA follows: TGTGCCAGCAGTGTACCCAAACAGGGAGGGGTTGAAGCTTTCTTT. Protein sequence: CASSVPKQGGVEAFF.